This T cell receptor (beta chain) was profiled in a study of T cell changes during pregnancy in multiple sclerosis. There are 11 residues in the CDR3. The germline gives CDR1 LNHDA, CDR2 SQIVND (reference sequence). Trimming cost V 7 bases and J 2 bases, with 5 bases left between them. Assay used: immunoSEQ multiplex PCR; TCRdb lists only in-frame clones, some missing. The sample has approximately 72,000 clones, approximately 90% seen once; the top ten hold about 1.5%. Specimen: peripheral blood, collected in the first trimester of pregnancy. V is TRBV19 and J is TRBJ1-2; no firm D call. The receptor was isolated from a female donor in good health, enrolled as a control in a pregnancy study. CDR3 loop: CASNQNYGYTF. CDR3 sequence (DNA): TGTGCCAGTAATCAGAACTATGGCTACACCTTC.